This T cell receptor (beta chain) appears in the sequencing data of a study of CD8 T cells in Susac syndrome. Study findings and constraints: As the study acknowledged, the number of individuals in its TCR sequencing and HLA analysis was relatively small.

Random hexamers were used to reverse transcribe an amount of 0.5 to 1 ug RNA. Multiplex PCR with immunoSEQ amplified the TCR beta CDR3 across 54 Vbeta and 13 Jbeta. Using its own MiXCR run on the immunoSEQ multiplex PCR reads, TCRdb lists one record per CDR3 protein. The sample holds tens of thousands of distinct CDR3 sequences, roughly nine tenths seen once. Germline V lookup: CDR1 MNHEY, CDR2 SMNVEV (reference sequence). The CDR3 is made up of 13 amino acids. Trimming removed 7 bases from V and 0 bases from J, with 10 bases in between. Details on this clonotype: Its cognate antigen is unknown.

TCR beta sequencing covered blood CD8+ and CD4+ T cells. It was negative isolation that provided the CD8+ and CD4+ T cells, whereas TEMRA cells were enriched by FACS. The sequence came from a human donor with multiple sclerosis. Sequencing used CD8+ T cells from PBMCs. The chain has TRBV27 and TRBJ2-7; a possible D gene is TRBD2 (6 bases). CDR3 nucleotide sequence: TGTGCCAGCAAGTACGGGAGCTCCTACGAGCAGTACTTC. This codes for CASKYGSSYEQYF.